This T cell receptor beta chain was captured in a study of blood T cell repertoires in COVID-19. Study-wide context: Italy, Spain and the United States were the sources of the convalescent and acute COVID-19 samples. PBMCs, B-cell-depleted T cells, or T cells provided the cDNA or gDNA that made up the material.

As handled by the study authors: Estimation of nucleated cell counts relied on the amplification of reference gene primers. Sequenced by immunoSEQ multiplex PCR; TCRdb stores in-frame clones only, minus some. V and J calls and clone size are given by that table; D and trimming were obtained from the DNA. Of about 46,000 clones in the sample, more than 85% were seen once. Looked up from germline, CDR1 is ENHRY and CDR2 is SYGVKD. Trimming cost V 3 bases and J 3 bases; bases outside gene matches: 3. This CDR3 has 15 residues. This TCR was recovered from a man aged 50 to 60 with acute or convalescent COVID-19. The sequenced sample was peripheral blood. J is TRBJ1-2 and V is TRBV10-3, with 11 bases that match TRBD1. For the CDR3, the DNA is TGTGCCATCAGTGAAAAGGGACAGGGGGACTATGGCTACACCTTC. It codes for CAISEKGQGDYGYTF.